Listed here are 30 T cell receptor beta chains from one sample, sequenced in a study of OX40 agonist ivuxolimab in advanced cancers. Profiling relied on immunoSEQ multiplex PCR, and the TCRdb table lists in-frame clones only, not all of them. The sample gives under 95,000 clones, under 95% of which show up once; more than 8.5% is in the top ten. The sequencing used CD4+ or CD8+ T cells sorted from blood, collected in a trial of the OX40 agonist ivuxolimab. The receptors were sampled from an adult with an advanced solid tumor such as melanoma, head and neck, liver or kidney cancer.

The V call is TRBV28, the J call TRBJ2-7; D is uncertain. Trimming pared 1 base from V and 11 bases from J, leaving 15 bases between. Germline V gene lookup returns CDR1 MDHEN and CDR2 SYDVKM. CDR3 length: 13 residues. Written as DNA, the CDR3 is TGTGCCAGCAGTTTATCGCTTGCTACGCCCAAGTACTTC. Translated: CASSLSLATPKYF.

CDR3 DNA sequence: TGTGCCAGCTCGCCCCGGGACAGTTACAATGAGCAGTTCTTC. Translation: CASSPRDSYNEQFF. V usage is TRBV9 and J usage is TRBJ2-1, with TRBD1 identical over 7 bases. Germline V gives CDR1 SGDLS, CDR2 YYNGEE. The J segment lost 4 bases and the V segment lost 7 bases, leaving 8 bases of the junction unmatched. This CDR3 has 14 amino acids.

This chain connects TRBV18 to TRBJ1-4; perhaps TRBD1 as D (5 bases). The germline V gene has CDR1 KGHSH and CDR2 LQKENI. Between the trimmed V and J ends, which lost 5 bases and 3 bases, there was a span of 16 bases. The CDR3 is 16 residues long. The CDR3 here is CASSTRDGASNEKLFF. CDR3 DNA: TGTGCCAGCTCAACTCGGGACGGTGCGTCTAATGAAAAACTGTTTTTT. The complete variable domain, with remaining parts taken from reference TRBV18 and TRBJ1-4, reads NAGVMQNPRHLVRRRGQEARLRCSPMKGHSHVYWYRQLPEEGLKFMVYLQKENIIDESGMPKERFSAEFPKEGPSILRIQQVVRGDSAAYFCASSTRDGASNEKLFFGSGTQLSVL.

The V and J genes are TRBV19 and TRBJ2-7; 8 bases agree with TRBD1. Germline V gene lookup returns CDR1 LNHDA and CDR2 SQIVND (reference sequence). This CDR3 comprises 13 residues. The ends lost 3 bases at V and 3 bases at J; junction bases unmatched: 1. The CDR3 is CASSIGQGYEQYF. DNA of the CDR3: TGTGCCAGTAGTATTGGACAGGGCTACGAGCAGTACTTC.

CDR3 in DNA: TGTGCCAGCAGTTGGGGCAGGAGATACAATGAGCAGTTCTTC. It yields the protein CASSWGRRYNEQFF. The chain combines TRBV27 with TRBJ2-1, with a weak D call TRBD1 (5 bases). The CDR3 has 14 residues. Per germline, CDR1 MNHEY and CDR2 SMNVEV (reference sequence). V dropped 4 bases and J dropped 4 bases, with 11 bases sitting between them.

The chain recombines TRBV9 with TRBJ2-5; D might be TRBD1 or TRBD2, each matching 6 bases. The V end lost 0 bases, the J end lost 4 bases, and 13 bases lay between the germline ends. Germline V CDR1 and CDR2: SGDLS, YYNGEE. This CDR3 is built from 15 residues. CDR3 sequence reads: CASSVEWGRGETQYF. In nucleotides, the CDR3 is TGTGCCAGCAGCGTAGAGTGGGGGCGGGGAGAGACCCAGTACTTC.

V is TRBV5-6 and J is TRBJ1-3; 9 bases align to TRBD1. CDR3 size: 14 residues. V trimming: 3 bases; J trimming: 9 bases; junction bases outside the gene matches: 7. Germline CDR1 and CDR2: SGHDT and YYEEEE. As DNA, the CDR3 is TGTGCCAGCAGCTCGGGACAGGGCAAATCCACCATATATTTT. It yields the protein CASSSGQGKSTIYF.

The chain has TRBV9 and TRBJ2-1; 9 positions agree with TRBD2. The CDR3 totals 15 residues. Per germline, CDR1 SGDLS and CDR2 YYNGEE. Germline trimming cut 4 bases from V and 7 bases from J; bases unmatched to any gene: 9. The CDR3 here is CASSLGASGKNEQFF. The CDR3 DNA follows: TGTGCCAGCAGCCTTGGGGCTAGCGGGAAAAATGAGCAGTTCTTC.

This CDR3 reads CASSTEDGGGNTIYF. The DNA of the CDR3 is TGTGCCAGCAGCACCGAGGACGGAGGAGGAAACACCATATATTTT. V gene TRBV9 combines with J gene TRBJ1-3, with no clear D. CDR1 is SGDLS and CDR2 is YYNGEE in the germline V gene. CDR3 length: 15 amino acids. Between the trimmed V and J ends, which lost 4 bases and 4 bases, there was a span of 15 bases.

This clone was counted a few times. The V call is TRBV5-4, the J call TRBJ2-1; 9 bases line up with TRBD1. After removal of 2 bases from V and 8 bases from J, the junction contained 2 bases not matched to a gene. CDR1 is SGHNT and CDR2 is YYREEE in the germline V gene (reference sequence). The CDR3 consists of 13 residues. The CDR3 DNA is TGTGCCAGCAGCTTAACAGGGGGCTATGAGCAGTTCTTC. Translated, it gives CASSLTGGYEQFF.

The chain recombines TRBV4-1 with TRBJ2-1; D not resolved. Trimming left V 5 bases short and J 10 bases short, with 15 bases between. The CDR3 has 13 amino acids. CDR1 is MGHRA, CDR2 YSYEKL, per germline. This CDR3 reads CASSGLDPPEQFF. CDR3 coding DNA: TGCGCCAGCAGCGGGCTAGATCCCCCCGAGCAGTTCTTC.

This clone was seen just once. The chain couples TRBV12-5 to TRBJ2-7; 8 bases are a match to TRBD2. V shed 1 base and J 4 bases; nucleotides not matched to a gene: 6. The CDR3 is 15 residues long. Germline V gene sequence: CDR1 LGHNT, CDR2 FRNRAP. CDR3 residues: CASGLGIAGTYEQYF. CDR3 sequence (DNA): TGTGCTAGTGGTTTGGGGATAGCGGGAACGTACGAGCAGTACTTC.

The chain joins TRBV21-1 to TRBJ2-3; the table's D call, TRBD2, has no DNA check behind it. TRBV21-1 represents a pseudogene. The CDR3 totals 14 residues. Here the CDR3 DNA reads TGTGCCAGCATTGGGGTTTATAGCGCAGATACGCAGTATTTT. Its protein product is CASIGVYSADTQYF.

This clone was seen only once. V and J are TRBV5-1 and TRBJ2-2, with 8 bases aligning to TRBD2. J gave up 0 bases and V 5 bases, and 3 bases lay outside the gene matches. This CDR3 spans 15 amino acids. Germline CDR1 and CDR2: SGHRS and YFSETQ. CDR3 DNA sequence: TGCGCCAGCAGGGGACTAGTTACGAACACCGGGGAGCTGTTTTTT. Translating gives CASRGLVTNTGELFF. Combining the CDR3 with reference TRBV5-1 and TRBJ2-2 gives the whole variable domain KAGVTQTPRYLIKTRGQQVTLSCSPISGHRSVSWYQQTPGQGLQFLFEYFSETQRNKGNFPGRFSGRQFSNSRSEMNVSTLELGDSALYLCASRGLVTNTGELFFGEGSRLTVL.

This CDR3 is CASTLYRGSSYEQYF. CDR3 sequence (DNA): TGTGCCAGCACGCTCTACCGCGGGAGCTCCTACGAGCAGTACTTC. The J gene is TRBJ2-7, the V gene TRBV28; 7 bases match TRBD2. J gave up 0 bases and V 7 bases, and 9 bases lay outside the gene matches. Per germline, CDR1 MDHEN and CDR2 SYDVKM. The CDR3 consists of 15 residues.

The genes are TRBV7-9 and TRBJ2-7; 7 bases match TRBD1. CDR1 SEHNR and CDR2 FQNEAQ come from the germline V gene (reference sequence). The ends lost 5 bases at V and 4 bases at J; junction bases unmatched: 5. The CDR3 loop spans 13 amino acids. CDR3 in DNA: TGTGCCAGCAGCAAGCCGACAGGGTACGAGCAGTACTTC. This encodes CASSKPTGYEQYF.

This chain links TRBV6-6 with TRBJ2-7; TRBD2 matches 10 bases. This CDR3 has 15 residues. V dropped 1 base and J dropped 5; count of bases not matched to a gene: 5. CDR1 is MNHNY, CDR2 SVGAGI, per germline (reference sequence). CDR3 nucleotide sequence: TGTGCCAGCAGTTACTTGGGACTAGCGTTGCACGAGCAGTACTTC. It specifies CASSYLGLALHEQYF.

CDR3 coding DNA: TGTGCCAGTAGTGGGGGGGTCGCCTACGAGCAGTACTTC. Translating gives CASSGGVAYEQYF. V is TRBV19 and J is TRBJ2-7, with 7 bases that match TRBD2. J gave up 2 bases and V 5 bases, and 3 bases lay outside the gene matches. The germline CDR1 and CDR2 sequences are LNHDA and SQIVND (reference sequence). The CDR3 loop spans 13 amino acids. The full variable domain, in which reference TRBV19 and TRBJ2-7 provide the parts outside the CDR3, is DGGITQSPKYLFRKEGQNVTLSCEQNLNHDAMYWYRQDPGQGLRLIYYSQIVNDFQKGDIAEGYSVSREKKESFPLTVTSAQKNPTAFYLCASSGGVAYEQYFGPGTRLTVT.

A remark on this clone: An end of the junction does not agree with germline; a read error may underlie this. This chain uses TRBV29-1 with TRBJ1-2; TRBD1 is a possible D gene (6 bases). CDR3 length: 15 amino acids. Per the germline V gene, CDR1 is SQVTM and CDR2 is ANQGSEA. CDR3 in DNA: TGCAGCGTTGAAGATCGGCCAGGGGCTAAATATGGCTACACCTTC. This codes for CSVEDRPGAKYGYTF.

V gene TRBV5-4 combines with J gene TRBJ2-7; 9 positions agree with TRBD2. V lost 0 bases, J lost 4 bases, and 5 bases stayed unmatched. The germline gives CDR1 SGHNT, CDR2 YYREEE (reference sequence). CDR3 length: 15 amino acids. CDR3 loop: CASSLGLADIYEQYF. The CDR3 DNA sequence: TGTGCCAGCAGCTTGGGACTAGCGGACATATACGAGCAGTACTTC.

The chain employs TRBV14 and TRBJ2-7, with D unresolved. CDR1 is SGHDN and CDR2 is FVKESK in the germline V gene. Trimming took 6 bases from V and 5 from J, leaving 23 bases between them. The CDR3 spans 16 residues. Here the CDR3 reads CASRSTDDPGFDEQYF. The CDR3 DNA sequence: TGTGCCAGCAGATCCACCGACGACCCCGGATTCGACGAGCAGTACTTC.

The chain carries TRBV4-1 and TRBJ2-6, with D possibly called TRBD1 or TRBD2 (5 bases each). This CDR3 contains 18 residues. Between the trimmed V and J ends, which lost 0 bases and 3 bases, there was a span of 15 bases. Per the germline V gene, CDR1 is MGHRA and CDR2 is YSYEKL. The CDR3 is CASSQDKGRGDGANVLTF. In nucleotides, the CDR3 is TGCGCCAGCAGCCAAGATAAAGGAAGGGGAGATGGGGCCAACGTCCTGACTTTC.

J is TRBJ1-5 and V is TRBV5-4; D is unresolved. Trimming cost V 4 bases and J 4 bases, with 15 bases left between them. CDR3 size: 15 residues. CDR1 SGHNT and CDR2 YYREEE come from the germline V gene (reference sequence). The CDR3 loop is CASSPDPRTNQPQHF. In DNA, the CDR3 is TGTGCCAGCAGCCCCGATCCGCGGACGAATCAGCCCCAGCATTTT.

The gene calls are TRBV10-3 and TRBJ1-5, with TRBD1 as a possible D gene (6 bases). Trimming stripped 3 bases from V and 5 bases from J, with 14 bases between. Germline CDR1 and CDR2: ENHRY and SYGVKD. The CDR3 is 15 residues long. CDR3 protein: CAISDRGGADQPQHF. The CDR3 DNA follows: TGTGCCATCAGTGATAGGGGGGGCGCGGATCAGCCCCAGCATTTT.

Only a few counts were recorded for this clone. This chain joins TRBV6-1 and TRBJ2-5, with 10 bases aligning to TRBD1. CDR1 and CDR2 (germline): MNHNS, SASEGT. The CDR3 runs to 14 residues. V lost 5 bases to trimming and J lost 5 bases; unmatched junction nucleotides: 5. The CDR3 nucleotides read TGTGCCAGCAGTCGGGACAGGGGTTCTGAGACCCAGTACTTC. Protein: CASSRDRGSETQYF.

The chain is built from TRBV6-4 and TRBJ1-5; D might be TRBD1 (5 bases). V was trimmed by 3 bases and J by 5 bases, leaving 8 bases between them. The V gene's germline CDR1 is MRHNA and CDR2 SNTAGT. The CDR3 runs to 13 residues. The CDR3 is CASSEGGDQPQHF. The CDR3 DNA follows: TGTGCCAGCAGTGAAGGAGGGGATCAGCCCCAGCATTTT.

This clone was seen only once. The rearrangement joins TRBV6-6 to TRBJ2-7; 7 bases match TRBD1. Germline loops: CDR1 MNHNY, CDR2 SVGAGI (reference sequence). The V segment lost 3 bases and the J segment 3 bases; nucleotides outside the gene matches: 11. CDR3 size: 16 residues. DNA of the CDR3: TGTGCCAGCAGTTATCCCGGACAGGAACCCTACTACGAGCAGTACTTC. It encodes CASSYPGQEPYYEQYF.

V usage is TRBV5-4 and J usage is TRBJ2-1; D possibly corresponds to TRBD1 (5 bases). Per the germline V gene, CDR1 is SGHNT and CDR2 is YYREEE (reference sequence). This CDR3 comprises 17 residues. V was trimmed by 1 base and J by 2 bases, leaving 16 bases between them. The CDR3 DNA sequence: TGTGCCAGCAGCTTGAGAGTAGTAAGGGGCACCTACAATGAGCAGTTCTTC. It codes for CASSLRVVRGTYNEQFF. Together with reference TRBV5-4 and TRBJ2-1, the CDR3 gives the full variable domain: ETGVTQSPTHLIKTRGQQVTLRCSSQSGHNTVSWYQQALGQGPQFIFQYYREEENGRGNFPPRFSGLQFPNYSSELNVNALELDDSALYLCASSLRVVRGTYNEQFFGPGTRLTVL.

This clone was observed a single time. The DNA of the CDR3 is TGTGCCAGCAGCTTAACGGCGGGTTGGAATGAGCAGTTCTTC. This codes for CASSLTAGWNEQFF. The chain employs TRBV7-3 and TRBJ2-1; TRBD2 is a possible D gene (5 bases). The ends were cut back, 0 bases at V and 7 bases at J, with 10 bases in the middle. CDR1 is SGHTA, CDR2 FQGTGA, per germline. CDR3 length: 14 amino acids.

This clone was picked up one time. Other nucleotide sequences in the sample specify the same CDR3. V is TRBV6-6 and J is TRBJ2-5; D is uncertain. The V gene's germline CDR1 is MNHNY and CDR2 SVGAGI (reference sequence). CDR3 length: 12 residues. The V gene lost 0 bases and the J gene lost 2 bases, with 1 base spanning the gap. CDR3 sequence (DNA): TGTGCCAGCAGTTACTCGCAAGAGACCCAGTACTTC. Protein product: CASSYSQETQYF.